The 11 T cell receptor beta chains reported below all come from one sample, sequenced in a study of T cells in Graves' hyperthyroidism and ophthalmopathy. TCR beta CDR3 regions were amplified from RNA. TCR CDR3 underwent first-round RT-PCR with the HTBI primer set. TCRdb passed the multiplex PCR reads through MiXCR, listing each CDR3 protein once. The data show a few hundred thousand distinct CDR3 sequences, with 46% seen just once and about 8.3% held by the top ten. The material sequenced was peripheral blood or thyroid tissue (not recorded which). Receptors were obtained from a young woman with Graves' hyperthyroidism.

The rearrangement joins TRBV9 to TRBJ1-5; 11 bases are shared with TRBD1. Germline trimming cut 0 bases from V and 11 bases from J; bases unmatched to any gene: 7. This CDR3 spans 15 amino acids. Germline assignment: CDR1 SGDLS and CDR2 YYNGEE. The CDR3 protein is CASSVGDRGEETQHF. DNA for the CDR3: TGTGCCAGCAGCGTAGGGGACAGGGGGGAGGAGACCCAGCATTTT. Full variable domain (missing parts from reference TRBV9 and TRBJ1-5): DSGVTQTPKHLITATGQRVTLRCSPRSGDLSVYWYQQSLDQGLQFLIQYYNGEERAKGNILERFSAQQFPDLHSELNLSSLELGDSALYFCASSVGDRGEETQHFGDGTRLSIL.

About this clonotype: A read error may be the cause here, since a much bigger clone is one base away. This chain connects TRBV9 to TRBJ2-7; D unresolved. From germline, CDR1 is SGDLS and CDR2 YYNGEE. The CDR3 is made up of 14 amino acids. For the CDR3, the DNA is TGTGCCAGCAGCCCAGAGGACGGCAACTACGGGCAGTACTTC. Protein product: CASSPEDGNYGQYF.

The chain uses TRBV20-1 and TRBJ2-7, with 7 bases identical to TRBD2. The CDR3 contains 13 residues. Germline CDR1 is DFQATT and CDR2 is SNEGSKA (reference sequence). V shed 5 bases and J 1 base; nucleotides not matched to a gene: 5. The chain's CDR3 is CSAGEGSSYEQYF. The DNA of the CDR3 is TGCAGTGCTGGGGAGGGCTCTTCCTACGAGCAGTACTTC.

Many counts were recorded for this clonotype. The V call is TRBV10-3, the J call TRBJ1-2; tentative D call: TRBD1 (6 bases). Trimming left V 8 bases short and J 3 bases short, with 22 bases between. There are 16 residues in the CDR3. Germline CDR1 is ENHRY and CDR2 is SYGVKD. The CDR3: CAIARKSTGNDYGYTF. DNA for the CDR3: TGTGCCATCGCCCGGAAGTCCACAGGGAATGACTATGGCTACACCTTC.

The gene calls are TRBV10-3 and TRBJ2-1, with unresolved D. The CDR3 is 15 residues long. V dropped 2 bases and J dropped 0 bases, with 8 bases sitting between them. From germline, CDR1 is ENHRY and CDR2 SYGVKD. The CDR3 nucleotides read TGTGCCATCAGTGAGAAGGGCAGCTCCTACAATGAGCAGTTCTTC. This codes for CAISEKGSSYNEQFF.

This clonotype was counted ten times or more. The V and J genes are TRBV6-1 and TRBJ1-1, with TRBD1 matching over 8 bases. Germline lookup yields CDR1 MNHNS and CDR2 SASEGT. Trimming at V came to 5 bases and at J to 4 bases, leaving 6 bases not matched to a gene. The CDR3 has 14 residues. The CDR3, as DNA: TGTGCCAGCAGTAATCAGGGGGCGAGCACTGAAGCTTTCTTT. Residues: CASSNQGASTEAFF.

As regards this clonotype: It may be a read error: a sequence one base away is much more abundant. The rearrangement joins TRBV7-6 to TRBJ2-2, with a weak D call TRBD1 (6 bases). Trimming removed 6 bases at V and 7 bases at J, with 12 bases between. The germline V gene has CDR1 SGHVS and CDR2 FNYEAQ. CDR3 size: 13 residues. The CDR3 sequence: CASSHREVGELFF. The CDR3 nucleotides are TGTGCCAGCAGTCACAGGGAAGTCGGGGAGCTGTTTTTT.

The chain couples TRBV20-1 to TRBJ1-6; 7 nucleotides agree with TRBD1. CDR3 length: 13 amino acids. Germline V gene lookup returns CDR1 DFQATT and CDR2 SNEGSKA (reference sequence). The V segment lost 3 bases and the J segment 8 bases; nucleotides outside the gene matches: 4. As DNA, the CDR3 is TGCAGTGCTAGTGACAGGGTGGATTCACCCCTCCACTTT. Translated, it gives CSASDRVDSPLHF.

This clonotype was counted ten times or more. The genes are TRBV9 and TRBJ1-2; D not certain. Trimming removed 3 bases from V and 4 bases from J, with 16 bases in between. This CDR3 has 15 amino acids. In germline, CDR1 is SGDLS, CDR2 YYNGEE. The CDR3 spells CASSASAGMTYGYTF. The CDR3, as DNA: TGTGCCAGCAGCGCATCCGCAGGCATGACCTATGGCTACACCTTC.

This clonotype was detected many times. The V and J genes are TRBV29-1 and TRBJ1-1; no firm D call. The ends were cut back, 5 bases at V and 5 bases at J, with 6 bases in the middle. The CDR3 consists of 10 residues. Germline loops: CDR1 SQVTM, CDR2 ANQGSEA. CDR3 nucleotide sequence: TGCAGCGTTTGGGAGACTGAAGCTTTCTTT. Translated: CSVWETEAFF.

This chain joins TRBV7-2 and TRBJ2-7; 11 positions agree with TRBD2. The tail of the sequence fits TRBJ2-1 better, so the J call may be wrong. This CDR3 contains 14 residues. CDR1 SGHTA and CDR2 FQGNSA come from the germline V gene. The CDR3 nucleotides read TGTGCCAGCAGCACAACTAGCGGGGGCTATGAGCAGTTCTTC. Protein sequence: CASSTTSGGYEQFF.